These 27 T cell receptor beta chains came from one sample sequenced in a study of early T cells in non-severe SARS-CoV-2 infection. MiXCR, run by TCRdb on the 5' RACE reads, gives a single entry per CDR3 protein. The top ten hold 4.1% of the sample, which has some 56,000 distinct CDR3 sequences, around 15% seen once. Source: whole blood, taken at baseline. The receptors shown here come from an adult who was a healthcare worker with PCR-confirmed SARS-CoV-2 infection or an uninfected control (not recorded which).

The chain employs TRBV5-5 and TRBJ1-6; TRBD1 is a possible D gene (5 bases). CDR3 size: 15 residues. V lost 2 bases and J lost 9, with 15 bases in between. CDR1 SGHKS and CDR2 YYEKEE come from the germline V gene (reference sequence). This CDR3 reads CASSLDSKEGSPLHF. The CDR3 nucleotides are TGTGCCAGCAGCTTAGACAGTAAAGAGGGTTCACCCCTCCACTTT.

In this sample, this clonotype turned up a few times. This chain joins TRBV14 and TRBJ2-3; D is perhaps TRBD1 (6 bases). The V gene lost 4 bases and the J gene lost 3 bases, with 8 bases spanning the gap. This CDR3 comprises 13 residues. Germline CDR1 reads SGHDN; CDR2 reads FVKESK. CDR3 bases: TGTGCCAGCAGCCCAGGACAGACAGATACGCAGTATTTT. Translation: CASSPGQTDTQYF.

This clonotype has a handful of counts. The rearrangement uses TRBV28 and TRBJ2-7; D gene unclear. The CDR3 runs to 12 residues. V lost 3 bases to trimming and J lost 7 bases, with 10 bases between them. The germline CDR1 and CDR2 sequences are MDHEN and SYDVKM. CDR3 coding DNA: TGTGCCAGCAGTTTTTCGCCCGGGGAGCAGTACTTC. Amino acids: CASSFSPGEQYF.

Many counts were recorded for this clonotype. The rearrangement links TRBV7-8 to TRBJ1-2, with D possibly being TRBD1 (6 bases). Per germline, CDR1 SGHVS and CDR2 FQNEAQ. The germline V and J ends were trimmed by 2 bases and 0 bases, with 13 bases remaining between them. The CDR3 runs 16 residues. The CDR3 protein is CASSLRQDYSNYGYTF. CDR3 DNA: TGTGCCAGCAGCTTACGACAGGATTATTCTAACTATGGCTACACCTTC.

This clonotype has at least ten counts. J is TRBJ1-1 and V is TRBV4-1, with 8 positions matching TRBD1. Germline trimming cut 2 bases from V and 4 bases from J; bases unmatched to any gene: 6. The CDR3 covers 15 residues. Germline values: CDR1 MGHRA, CDR2 YSYEKL. The CDR3: CASSQRQGIGTEAFF. CDR3 coding DNA: TGCGCCAGCAGCCAACGACAGGGGATCGGCACTGAAGCTTTCTTT.

The chain employs TRBV7-6 and TRBJ2-2, with D tentatively TRBD2 (6 bases). V was cut by 2 bases and J by 1 base, with 11 bases left in between. CDR3 length: 16 residues. CDR1 is SGHVS, CDR2 FNYEAQ, per germline. CDR3 sequence (DNA): TGTGCCAGCAGCTTACAGCGGGCACTGAACACCGGGGAGCTGTTTTTT. It translates to CASSLQRALNTGELFF.

This clonotype appeared many times. V is TRBV7-9 and J is TRBJ2-6; a possible D gene is TRBD2 (5 bases). The CDR3 runs to 15 residues. V was cut by 2 bases and J by 2 bases, with 7 bases left in between. Per the germline V gene, CDR1 is SEHNR and CDR2 is FQNEAQ (reference sequence). In DNA form, the CDR3 reads TGTGCCAGCAGCTTATCCGGGACTGGGGCCAACGTCCTGACTTTC. Protein: CASSLSGTGANVLTF.

V and J are TRBV5-5 and TRBJ2-1, with 10 bases identical to TRBD2. The CDR3 length is 17 residues. Germline V gives CDR1 SGHKS, CDR2 YYEKEE (reference sequence). Trimming at V came to 4 bases and at J to 4 bases, leaving 11 bases not matched to a gene. CDR3 DNA: TGTGCCAGCAGCCCTAGACTAGCGGGCTCGGCATACAATGAGCAGTTCTTC. Its translation: CASSPRLAGSAYNEQFF.

This chain links TRBV7-2 with TRBJ2-3, with 15 bases lining up with TRBD2. Trimming removed 2 bases from V and 4 bases from J; junction bases left unmatched: 7. The CDR3 length is 18 residues. The V gene's germline CDR1 is SGHTA and CDR2 FQGNSA. CDR3 DNA sequence: TGTGCCAGCAGCTTAAAGGGACTAGCGGGGGGACTGGCAGATACGCAGTATTTT. It yields the protein CASSLKGLAGGLADTQYF.

The table lists this clonotype with many counts. The CDR3 DNA sequence: TGTGCCAGCAGCCCTGAACCCATCGGGGGGTATGGCTACACCTTC. This sequence encodes CASSPEPIGGYGYTF. The chain recombines TRBV7-9 with TRBJ1-2, with D perhaps TRBD1 (5 bases). The CDR3 covers 15 residues. CDR1 and CDR2 (germline): SEHNR, FQNEAQ (reference sequence). V dropped 5 bases and J dropped 5 bases, with 18 bases sitting between them.

V and J are TRBV6-1 and TRBJ1-2, with TRBD1 matching over 7 bases. Germline assignment: CDR1 MNHNS and CDR2 SASEGT. CDR3 size: 14 residues. Germline trimming cut 2 bases from V and 8 bases from J; bases unmatched to any gene: 8. The CDR3 spells CASSESNDRAGYTF. Here the CDR3 DNA reads TGTGCCAGCAGTGAATCCAACGACAGGGCCGGCTACACCTTC.

This clonotype was seen a few times. The chain employs TRBV13 and TRBJ2-7; 12 nucleotides match TRBD2. Germline V gene lookup returns CDR1 PRHDT and CDR2 FYEKMQ (reference sequence). Germline trimming cut 5 bases from V and 3 bases from J; bases unmatched to any gene: 8. This CDR3 is 16 amino acids long. The CDR3 DNA reads TGTGCCAGCAGCCCTCGACTAGCGGGAGCCAACTACGAGCAGTACTTC. As protein: CASSPRLAGANYEQYF.

This clonotype was picked up a small number of times. The chain employs TRBV30 and TRBJ1-2; D not resolved. The germline V gene has CDR1 GTSNPN and CDR2 SVGIG (reference sequence). The CDR3 is made up of 14 amino acids. Between the trimmed V and J ends, which lost 4 bases and 4 bases, there was a span of 16 bases. In nucleotides, the CDR3 is TGTGCCTGGACTATTTTTGGAAAGCTCTATGGCTACACCTTC. Protein product: CAWTIFGKLYGYTF.

This clonotype has just a few counts. The chain employs TRBV20-1 and TRBJ2-3; TRBD1 matches at 10 bases. This CDR3 region has 16 residues. The ends lost 0 bases at V and 2 bases at J; junction bases unmatched: 5. Germline CDR1 is DFQATT and CDR2 is SNEGSKA (reference sequence). CDR3: CSARDLDRGATDTQYF. The CDR3 DNA reads TGCAGTGCTAGAGATCTGGACAGGGGGGCCACAGATACGCAGTATTTT.

This clonotype was observed at least ten times. The V and J genes are TRBV4-1 and TRBJ1-2; maybe TRBD1 (6 bases). CDR3 length: 14 amino acids. V was trimmed by 2 bases and J by 6 bases, leaving 13 bases between them. Germline CDR1 and CDR2: MGHRA and YSYEKL. CDR3: CASSQTRGLDGYTF. CDR3 DNA sequence: TGCGCCAGCAGCCAAACGCGGGGGCTAGATGGCTACACCTTC.

This clonotype was observed a few times. The chain recombines TRBV19 with TRBJ1-5, with TRBD1 matching 9 bases. Germline assignment: CDR1 LNHDA and CDR2 SQIVND (reference sequence). The CDR3 runs 15 residues. The J segment lost 6 bases and the V segment lost 4 bases, leaving 7 bases of the junction unmatched. The CDR3 sequence is CASSTDRGRRQPQHF. CDR3 bases: TGTGCCAGTAGTACGGACAGGGGAAGACGTCAGCCCCAGCATTTT.

This clonotype was found a few times. V gene TRBV19 combines with J gene TRBJ2-5; D is possibly TRBD1 (6 bases). This CDR3 has 13 amino acids. Trimming removed 6 bases from V and 5 bases from J, with 13 bases in between. The V gene's germline CDR1 is LNHDA and CDR2 SQIVND (reference sequence). In DNA form, the CDR3 reads TGTGCCAGTAGCGAGACAGGTGCCGAGACCCAGTACTTC. It is translated as CASSETGAETQYF.

This rearrangement joins TRBV7-8 to TRBJ1-5; D is ambiguous. Trimming took 0 bases from V and 3 from J, leaving 9 bases between them. The germline CDR1 and CDR2 sequences are SGHVS and FQNEAQ. This CDR3 comprises 15 residues. The CDR3 DNA follows: TGTGCCAGCAGCTTAGCCTCCAGCCTCAATCAGCCCCAGCATTTT. Its translation is CASSLASSLNQPQHF. Full variable domain (rest looked up from reference TRBV7-8 and TRBJ1-5): GAGVSQSPRYKVAKRGQDVALRCDPISGHVSLFWYQQALGQGPEFLTYFQNEAQLDKSGLPSDRFFAERPEGSVSTLKIQRTQQEDSAVYLCASSLASSLNQPQHFGDGTRLSIL.

This clonotype has more than one count but fewer than ten. This chain joins TRBV28 and TRBJ2-7, with D perhaps matching TRBD1 (6 bases). V was trimmed by 10 bases and J by 7 bases, leaving 20 bases between them. The length of the CDR3 is 13 residues. Germline assignment: CDR1 MDHEN and CDR2 SYDVKM. In DNA form, the CDR3 reads TGTGCCATCCTCAGGGGTGGGGAAATTGAGCAGTACTTC. Translating gives CAILRGGEIEQYF.

The chain combines TRBV7-3 with TRBJ2-7, with 7 nucleotides matching TRBD1. With 3 bases clipped from V and 4 bases from J, the junction kept 9 bases outside the gene matches. Germline CDR1 and CDR2: SGHTA and FQGTGA. This CDR3 is built from 15 residues. The CDR3 loop is CASSFGPGQKYEQYF. DNA of the CDR3: TGTGCCAGCAGCTTCGGACCGGGACAGAAATACGAGCAGTACTTC.

A few counts support this clonotype. The gene calls are TRBV28 and TRBJ1-1, with D possibly TRBD1 on 5 matching bases. The CDR3 is made up of 15 amino acids. V lost 8 bases to trimming and J lost 1 base, with 17 bases between them. Germline V gene lookup returns CDR1 MDHEN and CDR2 SYDVKM. CDR3 nucleotides: TGTGCCAGCCAGGGAGCCTGGGGCGGGAACACTGAAGCTTTCTTT. It specifies CASQGAWGGNTEAFF.

The CDR3 region is CASEAQPSTDTQYF. CDR3 sequence (DNA): TGTGCCAGCGAGGCCCAGCCTAGCACAGATACGCAGTATTTT. The chain uses TRBV6-1 and TRBJ2-3; no clear D gene. The CDR3 runs 14 residues. The ends were cut back, 8 bases at V and 0 bases at J, with 12 bases in the middle. The V gene's germline CDR1 is MNHNS and CDR2 SASEGT.

The chain has TRBV12-3 or TRBV12-4 and TRBJ2-3; 9 bases match TRBD2. V was pared by 6 bases and J by 1 base, with 5 bases of the junction left unmatched. The CDR3 loop spans 15 amino acids. The CDR3 DNA reads as TGTGCCAGCAGACGCAGACTAGCGGGCACAGATACGCAGTATTTT. Translated: CASRRRLAGTDTQYF.

The table lists this clonotype with many counts. The genes are TRBV5-1 and TRBJ1-5, with 8 positions matching TRBD1. The CDR3 sequence is 16 residues long. V gave up 0 bases and J gave up 0 bases; unmatched junction bases: 2. CDR1 is SGHRS and CDR2 is YFSETQ in the germline V gene. This CDR3 reads CASSLGTGSSNQPQHF. The CDR3 nucleotides are TGCGCCAGCAGCTTGGGGACAGGGAGTAGCAATCAGCCCCAGCATTTT.

This clonotype was detected ten times or more. This chain joins TRBV7-9 and TRBJ1-2; D possibly corresponds to TRBD1 (5 bases). The germline V gene encodes CDR1 SEHNR and CDR2 FQNEAQ (reference sequence). V lost 7 bases and J lost 14, with 29 bases in between. CDR3 length: 15 residues. CDR3 loop: CASTTQGVFGGEETF. The CDR3 DNA follows: TGTGCCAGCACCACCCAGGGTGTCTTCGGGGGAGAAGAAACCTTC. Full variable domain (missing parts from reference TRBV7-9 and TRBJ1-2): DTGVSQNPRHKITKRGQNVTFRCDPISEHNRLYWYRQTLGQGPEFLTYFQNEAQLEKSRLLSDRFSAERPKGSFSTLEIQRTEQGDSAMYLCASTTQGVFGGEETFGSGTRLTVV.

The J gene is TRBJ2-5, the V gene TRBV28; tentatively, D is TRBD2 (5 bases). Germline-derived CDR1 and CDR2 are MDHEN and SYDVKM. This CDR3 spans 17 amino acids. V was pared by 8 bases and J by 0 bases, with 22 bases between. DNA for the CDR3: TGTGCCAGCGGTTCCATCAGATTCCAGCGGTACCAAGAGACCCAGTACTTC. It encodes CASGSIRFQRYQETQYF.

This chain connects TRBV7-6 to TRBJ2-7; perhaps D is TRBD1 or TRBD2 (5 bases each). From germline, CDR1 is SGHVS and CDR2 FNYEAQ. Trimming left V 8 bases short and J 0 bases short, with 14 bases between. The CDR3 is 14 residues long. CDR3 protein: CASAAGDSSYEQYF. The CDR3, as DNA: TGTGCCAGCGCGGCGGGCGACAGCTCCTACGAGCAGTACTTC.